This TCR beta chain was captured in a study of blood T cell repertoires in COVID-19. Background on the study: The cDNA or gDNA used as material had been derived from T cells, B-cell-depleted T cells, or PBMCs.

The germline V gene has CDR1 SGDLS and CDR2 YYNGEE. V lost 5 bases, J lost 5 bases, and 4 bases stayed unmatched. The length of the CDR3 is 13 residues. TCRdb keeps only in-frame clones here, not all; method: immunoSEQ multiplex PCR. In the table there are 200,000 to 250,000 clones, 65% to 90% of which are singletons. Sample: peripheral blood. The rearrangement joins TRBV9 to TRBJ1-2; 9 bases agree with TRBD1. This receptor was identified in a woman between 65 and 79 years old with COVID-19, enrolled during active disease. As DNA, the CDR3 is TGTGCCAGCAGTGCCGGGACAGGGTATGGCTACACCTTC. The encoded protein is CASSAGTGYGYTF. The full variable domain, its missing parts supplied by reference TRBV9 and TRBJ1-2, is DSGVTQTPKHLITATGQRVTLRCSPRSGDLSVYWYQQSLDQGLQFLIQYYNGEERAKGNILERFSAQQFPDLHSELNLSSLELGDSALYFCASSAGTGYGYTFGSGTRLTVV.